This T cell receptor (beta chain) was documented in a study of cytomegalovirus exposure and HLA in healthy donors. Overall study context: The 90 to 150 validation repertoires, a later analysis reported, used the same platform as the 700 or so repertoires from the first cohort. Whole-study results and caveats: Rarity held for most TCR sequences, but there were some public TCRs that occurred in many donors.

The ends were cut back, 8 bases at V and 5 bases at J, with 12 bases in the middle. CDR3 length: 11 residues. The V gene's germline CDR1 is GTSNPN and CDR2 SVGIG (reference sequence). This clone showed up just a few times. The antigen remains undetermined. The protocol was immunoSEQ multiplex PCR, while the TCRdb copy is restricted to in-frame clones and leaves out a portion. The sample consists of some 70,000 clones, around four fifths of them appearing once. Sequenced input: PBMCs. The receptor was isolated from a man aged 25-45 years in good health and CMV-seronegative. The chain joins TRBV30 to TRBJ1-1; D is undetermined. CDR3 residues: CAKRVQTEAFF. In DNA form, the CDR3 reads TGTGCCAAGCGGGTTCAAACTGAAGCTTTCTTT.